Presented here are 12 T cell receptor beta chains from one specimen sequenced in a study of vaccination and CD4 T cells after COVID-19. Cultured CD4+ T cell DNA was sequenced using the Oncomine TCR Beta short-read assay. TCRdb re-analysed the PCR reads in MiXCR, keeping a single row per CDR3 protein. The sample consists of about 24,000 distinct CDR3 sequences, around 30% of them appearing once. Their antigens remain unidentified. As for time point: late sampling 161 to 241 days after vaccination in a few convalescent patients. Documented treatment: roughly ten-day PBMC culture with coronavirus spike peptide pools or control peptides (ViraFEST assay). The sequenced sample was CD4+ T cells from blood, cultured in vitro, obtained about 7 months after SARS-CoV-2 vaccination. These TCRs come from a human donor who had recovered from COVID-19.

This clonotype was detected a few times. For the CDR3, the DNA is TGTGCCAGCTCATCCTCGGCGGGAGGGAATTCACCCCTCCACTTT. Protein product: CASSSSAGGNSPLHF. This chain joins TRBV7-8 and TRBJ1-6, with D uncertain. The germline gives CDR1 SGHVS, CDR2 FQNEAQ. V was clipped by 8 bases and J by 7 bases, with 18 bases between them. This CDR3 is 15 amino acids long.

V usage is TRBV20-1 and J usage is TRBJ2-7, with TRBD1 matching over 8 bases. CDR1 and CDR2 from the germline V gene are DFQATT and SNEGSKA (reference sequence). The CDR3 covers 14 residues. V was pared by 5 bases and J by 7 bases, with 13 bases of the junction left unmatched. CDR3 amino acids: CSARPAGQDLEQYF. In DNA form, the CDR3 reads TGCAGTGCTCGCCCCGCGGGACAGGACCTGGAGCAGTACTTC.

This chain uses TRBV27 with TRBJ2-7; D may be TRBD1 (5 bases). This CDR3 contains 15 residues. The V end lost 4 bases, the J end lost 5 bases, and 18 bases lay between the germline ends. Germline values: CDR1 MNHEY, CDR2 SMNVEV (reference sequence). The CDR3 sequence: CASSSHGQGGNEQYF. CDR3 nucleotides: TGTGCCAGCAGTTCCCATGGGCAGGGTGGGAACGAGCAGTACTTC.

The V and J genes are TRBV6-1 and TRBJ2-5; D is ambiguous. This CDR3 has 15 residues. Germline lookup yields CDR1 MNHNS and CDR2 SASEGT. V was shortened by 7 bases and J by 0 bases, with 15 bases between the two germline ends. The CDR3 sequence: CASNRSPTHQETQYF. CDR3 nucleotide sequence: TGTGCCAGCAACAGATCCCCAACGCACCAAGAGACCCAGTACTTC.

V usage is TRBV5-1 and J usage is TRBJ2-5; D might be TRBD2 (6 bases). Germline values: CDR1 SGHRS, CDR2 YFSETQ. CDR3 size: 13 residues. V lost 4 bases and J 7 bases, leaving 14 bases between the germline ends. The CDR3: CASSPPGVATQYF. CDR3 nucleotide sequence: TGCGCCAGCAGCCCACCGGGGGTTGCGACCCAGTACTTC.

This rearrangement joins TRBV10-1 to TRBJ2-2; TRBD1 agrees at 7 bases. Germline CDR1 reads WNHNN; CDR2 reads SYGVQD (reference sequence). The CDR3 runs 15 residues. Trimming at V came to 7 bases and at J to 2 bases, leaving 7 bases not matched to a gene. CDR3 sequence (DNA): TGCGCCAGCATAGGGGGCAGAATTAACACCGGGGAGCTGTTTTTT. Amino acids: CASIGGRINTGELFF.

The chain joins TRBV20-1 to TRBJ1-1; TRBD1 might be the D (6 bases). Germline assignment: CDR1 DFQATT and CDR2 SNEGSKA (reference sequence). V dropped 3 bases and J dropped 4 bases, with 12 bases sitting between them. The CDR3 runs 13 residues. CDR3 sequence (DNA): TGCAGTGCTAGGGCCGGGGGGGCCACTGAAGCTTTCTTT. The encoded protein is CSARAGGATEAFF.

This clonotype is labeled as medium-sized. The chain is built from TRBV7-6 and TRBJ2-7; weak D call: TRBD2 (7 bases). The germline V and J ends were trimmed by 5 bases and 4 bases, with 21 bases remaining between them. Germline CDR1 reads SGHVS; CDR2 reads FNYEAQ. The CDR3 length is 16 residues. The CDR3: CASSPRGGGSLYEQYF. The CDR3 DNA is TGTGCCAGCAGCCCAAGAGGGGGAGGGTCGTTATACGAGCAGTACTTC.

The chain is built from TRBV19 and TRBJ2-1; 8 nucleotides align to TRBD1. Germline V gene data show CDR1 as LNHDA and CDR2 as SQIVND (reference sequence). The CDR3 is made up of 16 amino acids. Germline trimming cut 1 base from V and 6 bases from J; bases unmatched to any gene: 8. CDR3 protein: CASSIAGQGAPNEQFF. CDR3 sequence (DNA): TGTGCCAGTAGTATAGCTGGGCAGGGGGCGCCCAATGAGCAGTTCTTC.

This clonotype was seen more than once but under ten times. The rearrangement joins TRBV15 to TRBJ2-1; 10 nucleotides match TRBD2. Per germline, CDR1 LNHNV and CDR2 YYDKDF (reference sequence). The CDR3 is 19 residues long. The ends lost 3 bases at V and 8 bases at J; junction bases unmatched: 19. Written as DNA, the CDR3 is TGTGCCACCAGCAGGGGTGGCGGACTAGCGGATCGCTATTGGGATGAGCAGTTCTTC. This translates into CATSRGGGLADRYWDEQFF.

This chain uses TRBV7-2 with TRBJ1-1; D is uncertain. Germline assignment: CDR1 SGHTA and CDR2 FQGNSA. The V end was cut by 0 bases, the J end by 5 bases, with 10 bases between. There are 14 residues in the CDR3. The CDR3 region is CASSLAGRTTEAFF. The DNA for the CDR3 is TGTGCCAGCAGCTTAGCCGGCAGAACGACTGAAGCTTTCTTT.

CDR3 protein: CSAPKVGQGNTGELFF. CDR3 sequence (DNA): TGCAGTGCCCCGAAAGTGGGACAGGGAAACACCGGGGAGCTGTTTTTT. The chain links TRBV20-1 to TRBJ2-2; 9 bases fit TRBD1. CDR3 length equals 16 residues. Germline V lookup: CDR1 DFQATT, CDR2 SNEGSKA (reference sequence). The V gene end was trimmed by 6 bases and the J gene end by 2 bases; junction bases not matched to a gene: 10.